Below are 9 T cell receptor beta chains sequenced from a single sample in a study of T cells in Graves' hyperthyroidism and ophthalmopathy. What was amplified from RNA transcripts were TCR beta CDR3 regions. The TCR CDR3 first-round RT-PCR relied on the HTBI primer set. TCRdb redid the calling of the multiplex PCR reads with MiXCR, one entry per CDR3 protein. The table lists around 720,000 distinct CDR3 sequences, 35% of them singletons. The source material was blood. Receptors originate from a woman between 40 and 55 years old with Graves' hyperthyroidism.

Worth noting for this clonotype: Since a much larger clone is just one base distant, this may be a read error. The chain carries TRBV29-1 and TRBJ2-1; D call uncertain. V dropped 6 bases and J dropped 13 bases, with 7 bases sitting between them. The CDR3 is 8 amino acids. Germline V lookup: CDR1 SQVTM, CDR2 ANQGSEA. The CDR3 DNA sequence: TGCAGCGTGGAACCCCAGTTCTTC. It encodes CSVEPQFF.

This sequence joins TRBV19 and TRBJ1-1; D is perhaps TRBD1 (5 bases). Germline CDR1 reads LNHDA; CDR2 reads SQIVND (reference sequence). V gave up 4 bases and J gave up 5 bases, with 17 bases separating them. This CDR3 is 15 amino acids long. The CDR3 region is CASSRAGEGRTEAFF. The CDR3 nucleotides read TGTGCCAGTAGTAGGGCAGGAGAGGGGCGGACTGAAGCTTTCTTT.

As concerns this clonotype: A much larger clone lies a single base off, so this may be a read error. The J gene is TRBJ2-7, the V gene TRBV5-1; 7 bases are a match to TRBD1. Looked up from germline, CDR1 is SGHRS and CDR2 is YFSETQ. The CDR3 length is 14 residues. CDR3 in amino acids: CAGSLGDRVGEQYF. CDR3 in DNA: TGCGCCGGCAGCTTGGGAGACAGGGTCGGAGAGCAGTACTTC.

This chain connects TRBV7-2 to TRBJ1-1, with 7 nucleotides matching TRBD1. With 5 bases clipped from V and 4 bases from J, the junction kept 10 bases outside the gene matches. This CDR3 is 15 amino acids long. Germline values: CDR1 SGHTA, CDR2 FQGNSA. The CDR3 protein is CASSVDRETSTEAFF. The CDR3 DNA follows: TGTGCCAGCAGCGTTGACAGGGAAACTTCCACTGAAGCTTTCTTT.

This clonotype turned up a few times. This sequence joins TRBV28 and TRBJ2-7; weak D call: TRBD2 (6 bases). Per the germline V gene, CDR1 is MDHEN and CDR2 is SYDVKM. Trimming shortened V by 7 bases and J by 12 bases, and 22 bases separated the two germline ends. The CDR3 spans 13 residues. CDR3 sequence reads: CASTRGSVFGGYF. The CDR3, as DNA: TGTGCCAGCACCCGGGGGAGTGTCTTTGGGGGGTACTTC.

This sequence joins TRBV7-2 and TRBJ1-5, with D unclear. Germline V gene sequence: CDR1 SGHTA, CDR2 FQGNSA. The CDR3 covers 14 residues. Trimming took 11 bases from V and 3 from J, leaving 17 bases between them. CDR3 coding DNA: TGTGCCTGGAGTGTGGAGACACTCAATCAGCCCCAGCATTTT. It encodes CAWSVETLNQPQHF.

This clonotype was observed a handful of times. The chain is built from TRBV14 and TRBJ1-2; TRBD1 matches 7 bases. The CDR3 loop spans 13 amino acids. Germline V CDR1 and CDR2: SGHDN, FVKESK. Germline trimming cut 4 bases from V and 5 bases from J; bases unmatched to any gene: 4. CDR3 residues: CASSRDSVYGYTF. CDR3 DNA: TGTGCCAGCAGCCGGGACAGCGTTTATGGCTACACCTTC.

The chain combines TRBV29-1 with TRBJ1-3; D unresolved. The V end was cut by 8 bases, the J end by 0 bases, with 11 bases between. CDR1 and CDR2 from the germline V gene are SQVTM and ANQGSEA. This CDR3 contains 13 residues. CDR3 nucleotides: TGCAGCTTGAGCAGTCACTCTGGAAACACCATATATTTT. It encodes CSLSSHSGNTIYF.

This clonotype came up many times. The CDR3 nucleotides are TGTGCCAGCAGCTTAGCGCAAACATTACATTACAGGGCAAATGGCTACACCTTC. Protein product: CASSLAQTLHYRANGYTF. This sequence joins TRBV7-2 and TRBJ1-2; maybe TRBD1 (6 bases). V gave up 0 bases and J gave up 6 bases, with 23 bases separating them. The length of the CDR3 is 18 residues. Germline loops: CDR1 SGHTA, CDR2 FQGNSA.